The clone carrying this T cell receptor beta chain showed up many times. The entry originates in a study of T cells in Graves' hyperthyroidism and ophthalmopathy. The source material, RNA transcripts, was used to amplify TCR beta CDR3 regions. RT-PCR in the first round (using the HTBI primer set) targeted the TCR CDR3. TCRdb re-called the multiplex PCR reads through MiXCR, storing one row per CDR3 protein. Here the sample spans about 360,000 distinct CDR3 sequences, approximately 25% being singletons. Sequences were obtained from blood. The clonotype was recovered from a man aged 45-60 years with Graves' hyperthyroidism.

CDR3 nucleotide sequence: TGCGCCAGCAGCTTGGACAGTCTGGGGGCAGATACGCAGTATTTT. The encoded protein is CASSLDSLGADTQYF. This chain joins TRBV5-1 and TRBJ2-3; D assignment may be TRBD1 or TRBD2 (5 bases each). The germline gives CDR1 SGHRS, CDR2 YFSETQ. The CDR3 spans 15 residues. Trimming removed 0 bases at V and 4 bases at J, with 12 bases between. The entire variable domain, with the rest obtained from reference TRBV5-1 and TRBJ2-3, is as follows: KAGVTQTPRYLIKTRGQQVTLSCSPISGHRSVSWYQQTPGQGLQFLFEYFSETQRNKGNFPGRFSGRQFSNSRSEMNVSTLELGDSALYLCASSLDSLGADTQYFGPGTRLTVL.